The 20 T cell receptor beta chains below all came from one sample that was sequenced in a study of blood T cells in healthy people across ages. A second about 7 to 11 cycle PCR used barcoded and J-beta primers. TCRdb recomputed calls from the 5' RACE reads with MiXCR, one row per CDR3 protein. The sample lists about 760,000 distinct CDR3 sequences, around 25% occurring once. The same data also went into a second study, on T cells of mothers and their children.

Material: blood. Receptors originate from a boy between 10 and 17 years old in good health.

The J gene is TRBJ2-3, the V gene TRBV5-1; 7 nucleotides align to TRBD2. CDR3 size: 14 residues. The germline V gene encodes CDR1 SGHRS and CDR2 YFSETQ. V gave up 2 bases and J gave up 3 bases; unmatched junction bases: 3. This CDR3 is CASSFLAETDTQYF. The DNA of the CDR3 is TGCGCCAGCAGCTTCCTAGCGGAGACAGATACGCAGTATTTT.

Only a few counts were recorded for this clonotype. V gene TRBV10-3 combines with J gene TRBJ2-1; 9 bases align to TRBD1. CDR3 size: 15 residues. V gave up 6 bases and J gave up 3 bases; unmatched junction bases: 6. Looked up from germline, CDR1 is ENHRY and CDR2 is SYGVKD. CDR3 in amino acids: CAISAGTGFYNEQFF. DNA of the CDR3: TGTGCCATCAGCGCCGGGACAGGGTTCTACAATGAGCAGTTCTTC.

The chain joins TRBV20-1 to TRBJ1-6; maybe TRBD1 (6 bases). Trimming shortened V by 2 bases and J by 0 bases, and 8 bases separated the two germline ends. This CDR3 region has 15 residues. Germline CDR1 reads DFQATT; CDR2 reads SNEGSKA (reference sequence). CDR3 sequence (DNA): TGCAGTGCTAGACGACAGGCCTCCTATAATTCACCCCTCCACTTT. Translation gives CSARRQASYNSPLHF.

This clonotype was seen a few times. V and J are TRBV20-1 and TRBJ2-7, with TRBD2 identical over 7 bases. The germline V gene has CDR1 DFQATT and CDR2 SNEGSKA (reference sequence). J gave up 2 bases and V 6 bases, and 10 bases lay outside the gene matches. The CDR3 spans 14 residues. The CDR3 protein is CSADSEAGTYEQYF. The CDR3 coding sequence is TGCAGTGCCGATTCGGAAGCGGGGACCTACGAGCAGTACTTC.

This clonotype was counted a few times. The chain couples TRBV28 to TRBJ2-2; a weak D match, TRBD1 (5 bases). Trimming took 6 bases from V and 3 from J, leaving 11 bases between them. The CDR3 has 14 amino acids. CDR1 is MDHEN, CDR2 SYDVKM, per germline. CDR3 coding DNA: TGTGCCAGCAGACGCAGGGAAGACACCGGGGAGCTGTTTTTT. It encodes CASRRREDTGELFF.

In the case of this clonotype: A read error may produce the germline difference seen at one junction end. The chain couples TRBV7-9 to TRBJ2-5, with D hard to call. Germline V gene lookup returns CDR1 SEHNR and CDR2 FQNEAQ (reference sequence). The CDR3 consists of 11 residues. The CDR3 here is CASSWHIPVFF. Here the CDR3 DNA reads TGTGCCAGCAGTTGGCACATACCAGTTTTCTTC.

This chain joins TRBV9 and TRBJ1-1, with D perhaps TRBD1 (5 bases). Germline V gives CDR1 SGDLS, CDR2 YYNGEE. This CDR3 contains 13 residues. Trimming removed 6 bases from V and 4 bases from J, with 13 bases in between. As DNA, the CDR3 is TGTGCCAGCACCCCGGGGGTGGGCACTGAAGCTTTCTTT. Protein product: CASTPGVGTEAFF.

This sequence joins TRBV4-3 and TRBJ1-5; D might be TRBD1 (5 bases). V dropped 0 bases and J dropped 7 bases, with 10 bases sitting between them. Germline-derived CDR1 and CDR2 are LGHNA and YSLEER. CDR3 length: 14 residues. CDR3 DNA sequence: TGCGCCAGCAGCCAAGATCAGGGCAGACAGCCCCAGCATTTT. Translation gives CASSQDQGRQPQHF.

The CDR3 nucleotides are TGTGCCAGTAGTATTGACATGTATCAGCCCCAGCATTTT. Protein sequence: CASSIDMYQPQHF. The chain recombines TRBV19 with TRBJ1-5; no clear D gene. V lost 3 bases, J lost 5 bases, and 8 bases lay in between. CDR3 length equals 13 residues. The germline CDR1 and CDR2 sequences are LNHDA and SQIVND (reference sequence).

The chain combines TRBV2 with TRBJ1-2; D might be TRBD1 (6 bases). Trimming stripped 0 bases from V and 2 bases from J, with 7 bases between. The CDR3 is made up of 14 amino acids. Per the germline V gene, CDR1 is SNHLY and CDR2 is FYNNEI. This CDR3 is CASSEAQGNYGYTF. The CDR3 DNA follows: TGTGCCAGCAGTGAAGCGCAGGGGAACTATGGCTACACCTTC. Full variable domain (rest looked up from reference TRBV2 and TRBJ1-2): EPEVTQTPSHQVTQMGQEVILRCVPISNHLYFYWYRQILGQKVEFLVSFYNNEISEKSEIFDDQFSVERPDGSNFTLKIRSTKLEDSAMYFCASSEAQGNYGYTFGSGTRLTVV.

J is TRBJ2-3 and V is TRBV11-2, with a possible D match to TRBD2 (5 bases). This CDR3 is built from 15 residues. Germline assignment: CDR1 SGHAT and CDR2 FQNNGV. V gave up 5 bases and J gave up 2 bases, with 14 bases separating them. In nucleotides, the CDR3 is TGTGCCAGCAGCACCCCCGGACTGCTCACAGATACGCAGTATTTT. It encodes CASSTPGLLTDTQYF.

This clonotype has just a few counts. The rearrangement joins TRBV28 to TRBJ2-7, with D possibly matching TRBD2 (6 bases). V shed 6 bases and J shed 0 bases, with 12 bases lying between them. The length of the CDR3 is 14 residues. Germline lookup yields CDR1 MDHEN and CDR2 SYDVKM. CDR3 loop: CASRIAEGSYEQYF. The CDR3 DNA reads TGTGCCAGCAGAATAGCGGAGGGCTCCTACGAGCAGTACTTC. The full variable domain, rest sourced from reference TRBV28 and TRBJ2-7, is DVKVTQSSRYLVKRTGEKVFLECVQDMDHENMFWYRQDPGLGLRLIYFSYDVKMKEKGDIPEGYSVSREKKERFSLILESASTNQTSMYLCASRIAEGSYEQYFGPGTRLTVT.

This clonotype showed up just a few times. This chain uses TRBV9 with TRBJ1-1; no definite D call. The CDR3 runs 15 residues. V shed 0 bases and J shed 1 base, with 10 bases lying between them. Germline values: CDR1 SGDLS, CDR2 YYNGEE. CDR3 region: CASSVGLVPNTEAFF. CDR3 bases: TGTGCCAGCAGCGTAGGTCTAGTTCCGAACACTGAAGCTTTCTTT. Variable domain in full (rest from reference TRBV9 and TRBJ1-1): DSGVTQTPKHLITATGQRVTLRCSPRSGDLSVYWYQQSLDQGLQFLIQYYNGEERAKGNILERFSAQQFPDLHSELNLSSLELGDSALYFCASSVGLVPNTEAFFGQGTRLTVV.

This clonotype was found a few times. The gene calls are TRBV5-6 and TRBJ1-1; D is undetermined. The CDR3 runs 16 residues. CDR1 is SGHDT and CDR2 is YYEEEE in the germline V gene. V was cut by 0 bases and J by 0 bases, with 12 bases left in between. This CDR3 reads CASSLAGTTMNTEAFF. CDR3 in DNA: TGTGCCAGCAGCTTGGCCGGCACAACGATGAACACTGAAGCTTTCTTT.

This clonotype was found a few times. This chain connects TRBV7-9 to TRBJ1-2, with 10 bases identical to TRBD1. Per germline, CDR1 SEHNR and CDR2 FQNEAQ (reference sequence). V lost 4 bases to trimming and J lost 6 bases; unmatched junction nucleotides: 5. CDR3 length: 14 amino acids. Written as DNA, the CDR3 is TGTGCCAGCAGCTGGGGACAGGGGATTGATGGCTACACCTTC. Translated, it gives CASSWGQGIDGYTF. The full variable domain, completed using reference TRBV7-9 and TRBJ1-2, is DTGVSQNPRHKITKRGQNVTFRCDPISEHNRLYWYRQTLGQGPEFLTYFQNEAQLEKSRLLSDRFSAERPKGSFSTLEIQRTEQGDSAMYLCASSWGQGIDGYTFGSGTRLTVV.

Regarding this clonotype: Germline and junction disagree at one end, which may indicate a read error. V usage is TRBV3-1 and J usage is TRBJ1-5; D is unclear. The germline V gene encodes CDR1 LGHDT and CDR2 YNNKEL (reference sequence). The CDR3 has 14 amino acids. The CDR3 DNA reads TGTGCCAGCAGCCAAGATGTGGGGAATCAGCCCCAGCGTTTT. This gives the protein CASSQDVGNQPQRF.

In its sample, this clonotype was seen a few times. The V and J genes are TRBV4-1 and TRBJ2-1, with a possible D match to TRBD2 (5 bases). Germline lookup yields CDR1 MGHRA and CDR2 YSYEKL. This CDR3 is built from 16 residues. V dropped 0 bases and J dropped 2 bases, with 11 bases sitting between them. The CDR3 sequence is CASSQDVPSTYNEQFF. The CDR3 DNA follows: TGCGCCAGCAGCCAAGATGTACCTAGCACCTACAATGAGCAGTTCTTC.

V is TRBV5-1 and J is TRBJ1-1; unclear D gene. From germline, CDR1 is SGHRS and CDR2 YFSETQ. V gave up 3 bases and J gave up 3 bases, with 12 bases separating them. CDR3 length equals 14 residues. The CDR3 sequence: CASSWEGGDTEAFF. The CDR3 region has the DNA TGCGCCAGCAGCTGGGAGGGAGGTGACACTGAAGCTTTCTTT. The full variable domain, rest sourced from reference TRBV5-1 and TRBJ1-1, is KAGVTQTPRYLIKTRGQQVTLSCSPISGHRSVSWYQQTPGQGLQFLFEYFSETQRNKGNFPGRFSGRQFSNSRSEMNVSTLELGDSALYLCASSWEGGDTEAFFGQGTRLTVV.

This rearrangement joins TRBV4-3 to TRBJ2-7, with D unresolved. TRBJ2-1 matches the DNA end more closely, so the J call is doubtful. There are 13 residues in the CDR3. Germline V gene lookup returns CDR1 LGHNA and CDR2 YSLEER. The CDR3 bases are TGCGCCAGCAGCCAAGATAGGGCTCCAGGGCAGTTCTTC. It codes for CASSQDRAPGQFF.

This chain uses TRBV14 with TRBJ2-2; no clear D. The V gene's germline CDR1 is SGHDN and CDR2 FVKESK. V was pared by 2 bases and J by 5 bases, with 9 bases between. The length of the CDR3 is 14 residues. As DNA, the CDR3 is TGTGCCAGCAGCCAAAGAGGCGGAACCGGGGAGCTGTTTTTT. Its protein product is CASSQRGGTGELFF.